This T cell receptor (beta chain) was found in a study of OX40 agonist ivuxolimab in advanced cancers. Study background: It was ivuxolimab, an agonistic anti-OX40 (CD134) antibody, that patients were treated with. From about 23 to 85 years was the age range, with a mean of around 56 years, and 70% to 85% were male. Three patients got partial responses; one had hepatocellular carcinoma and two had cutaneous melanoma.

Patients with autoimmune history or systemic immunosuppression were excluded. Only in-frame clones appear in the TCRdb table, and some are missing; sequencing was by immunoSEQ multiplex PCR. The profile shows about 73,000 clones, around nine tenths of them singletons. V was trimmed by 2 bases and J by 1 base, leaving 10 bases between them. Germline V gives CDR1 SGHRS, CDR2 YFSETQ. This CDR3 has 15 amino acids. The material sequenced was CD4+ or CD8+ T cells sorted from blood, taken in a trial of the OX40 agonist ivuxolimab. The gene calls are TRBV5-1 and TRBJ2-1, with a tentative D call TRBD1 (6 bases). The sequence was obtained from an adult with an advanced solid tumor such as melanoma, head and neck, liver or kidney cancer. CDR3 sequence (DNA): TGCGCCAGCAGCTTCACAGGGTCTTCCTACAATGAGCAGTTCTTC. This sequence encodes CASSFTGSSYNEQFF.